The 22 T cell receptor beta chains below come from one sample, sequenced in a study of blood T cell repertoires in COVID-19. Sequencing used immunoSEQ multiplex PCR; TCRdb keeps in-frame clones, though not all of them. The sample lists 55,000 or so clones, around 87% occurring once. Sequencing input: peripheral blood. The receptors come from a man aged 55-75 years with active or convalescent COVID-19.

The table lists this clone with a count of one. The V gene is TRBV28, the J gene TRBJ1-4, with D perhaps TRBD1 (6 bases). Between the trimmed V and J ends, which lost 7 bases and 7 bases, there was a span of 19 bases. This CDR3 has 15 residues. Germline CDR1 and CDR2: MDHEN and SYDVKM. In DNA form, the CDR3 reads TGTGCCAGCAACAAGCGCGGACAGAAATTTGAAAAACTGTTTTTT. It yields the protein CASNKRGQKFEKLFF.

V usage is TRBV5-3 and J usage is TRBJ2-7, with D maybe TRBD1 (5 bases). TRBV5-3 counts as an open reading frame of uncertain function. V was clipped by 4 bases and J by 3 bases, with 14 bases between them. The CDR3 loop spans 14 amino acids. This CDR3 is CARSTRQGDYEQYF. The DNA of the CDR3 is TGTGCCAGAAGCACCCGGCAGGGTGACTACGAGCAGTACTTC.

The genes are TRBV30 and TRBJ2-1; TRBD2 is a possible D gene (6 bases). Trimming pared 2 bases from V and 9 bases from J, leaving 17 bases between. From germline, CDR1 is GTSNPN and CDR2 SVGIG (reference sequence). CDR3 size: 14 residues. The CDR3 spells CAWSPGDWVGEQFF. The CDR3 coding sequence is TGTGCCTGGAGTCCGGGGGATTGGGTCGGTGAGCAGTTCTTC. Supplemented by reference TRBV30 and TRBJ2-1, the full variable domain reads SQTIHQWPATLVQPVGSPLSLECTVEGTSNPNLYWYRQAAGRGLQLLFYSVGIGQISSEVPQNLSASRPQDRQFILSSKKLLLSDSGFYLCAWSPGDWVGEQFFGPGTRLTVL.

There are a few counts of this clone. The chain joins TRBV28 to TRBJ1-1; 10 bases are a match to TRBD1. The CDR3 sequence is 15 residues long. V lost 3 bases to trimming and J lost 8 bases; unmatched junction nucleotides: 9. Germline V lookup: CDR1 MDHEN, CDR2 SYDVKM. In DNA, the CDR3 is TGTGCCAGCAGTTTTGGGACTGGGACAGGGGTCGAAGCTTTCTTT. As protein: CASSFGTGTGVEAFF. Looking up the rest from reference TRBV28 and TRBJ1-1 gives the full variable domain: DVKVTQSSRYLVKRTGEKVFLECVQDMDHENMFWYRQDPGLGLRLIYFSYDVKMKEKGDIPEGYSVSREKKERFSLILESASTNQTSMYLCASSFGTGTGVEAFFGQGTRLTVV.

This rearrangement joins TRBV6-4 to TRBJ1-1; D is unresolved. V was shortened by 0 bases and J by 6 bases, with 8 bases between the two germline ends. Germline CDR1 reads MRHNA; CDR2 reads SNTAGT. CDR3 length equals 13 residues. The CDR3 DNA reads as TGTGCCAGCAGTGACTCATGGCTCTCTGAAGCTTTCTTT. Translation gives CASSDSWLSEAFF.

This chain joins TRBV5-1 and TRBJ2-3; D is unresolved. Per the germline V gene, CDR1 is SGHRS and CDR2 is YFSETQ. The CDR3 consists of 13 residues. The V gene lost 3 bases and the J gene lost 0 bases, with 5 bases spanning the gap. In nucleotides, the CDR3 is TGCGCCAGCAGCTCCGGTAGCACAGATACGCAGTATTTT. As protein: CASSSGSTDTQYF.

DNA for the CDR3: TGTGCCAGCAGCCTCGGACAGGGGGTGGGTGGCTACACCTTC. Protein product: CASSLGQGVGGYTF. The rearrangement uses TRBV5-4 and TRBJ1-2; 10 bases agree with TRBD1. The trim removed 4 bases at V and 7 bases at J, leaving 7 bases unmatched. The CDR3 runs to 14 residues. Germline values: CDR1 SGHNT, CDR2 YYREEE (reference sequence).

This clone was observed once. V gene TRBV27 combines with J gene TRBJ1-2; a weak D match, TRBD1 (6 bases). Trimming shortened V by 6 bases and J by 7 bases, and 15 bases separated the two germline ends. The CDR3 runs 13 residues. CDR1 is MNHEY and CDR2 is SMNVEV in the germline V gene (reference sequence). The CDR3 sequence: CASRRDVGGGYTF. DNA of the CDR3: TGTGCCAGCAGGAGGGACGTAGGGGGTGGCTACACCTTC.

J is TRBJ2-7 and V is TRBV5-6; perhaps TRBD2 as D (6 bases). This CDR3 region has 14 residues. Trimming took 4 bases from V and 5 from J, leaving 16 bases between them. Per germline, CDR1 SGHDT and CDR2 YYEEEE. Here the CDR3 reads CASSLDWGVNEQYF. CDR3 coding DNA: TGTGCCAGCAGCCTCGACTGGGGGGTGAACGAGCAGTACTTC. The full variable domain, rest sourced from reference TRBV5-6 and TRBJ2-7, is DAGVTQSPTHLIKTRGQQVTLRCSPKSGHDTVSWYQQALGQGPQFIFQYYEEEERQRGNFPDRFSGHQFPNYSSELNVNALLLGDSALYLCASSLDWGVNEQYFGPGTRLTVT.

V gene TRBV6-5 combines with J gene TRBJ1-2, with 9 bases aligning to TRBD1. Trimming took 6 bases from V and 2 from J; bases not matched to a gene: 4. The CDR3 length is 14 residues. The V gene's germline CDR1 is MNHEY and CDR2 SVGAGI. CDR3 DNA sequence: TGTGCCAGCAGCCCAGGGACAGGGAACTATGGCTACACCTTC. Its protein product is CASSPGTGNYGYTF.

The chain has TRBV5-1 and TRBJ1-1; 7 nucleotides align to TRBD1. Trimming at V came to 4 bases and at J to 5 bases, leaving 11 bases not matched to a gene. Germline V gives CDR1 SGHRS, CDR2 YFSETQ. This CDR3 contains 15 residues. CDR3: CASSPGGTDQTEAFF. CDR3 bases: TGCGCCAGCAGCCCGGGAGGGACAGATCAGACTGAAGCTTTCTTT.

The gene calls are TRBV5-1 and TRBJ2-3, with D unclear. The CDR3 runs 14 residues. The germline V gene has CDR1 SGHRS and CDR2 YFSETQ. Trimming shortened V by 4 bases and J by 2 bases, and 11 bases separated the two germline ends. The CDR3 DNA reads as TGCGCCAGCAGCCTAATACAGACCACAGATACGCAGTATTTT. This encodes CASSLIQTTDTQYF.

The chain joins TRBV5-5 to TRBJ2-7; D not resolved. V was trimmed by 2 bases and J by 3 bases, leaving 6 bases between them. The CDR3 totals 12 residues. Germline lookup yields CDR1 SGHKS and CDR2 YYEKEE (reference sequence). The CDR3 reads CASSLYNYEQYF. CDR3 DNA: TGTGCCAGCAGCTTATACAACTACGAGCAGTACTTC.

This chain uses TRBV27 with TRBJ2-2; D is undetermined. The V end was cut by 2 bases, the J end by 1 base, with 5 bases between. In germline, CDR1 is MNHEY, CDR2 SMNVEV (reference sequence). The CDR3 extends over 14 amino acids. The CDR3 coding sequence is TGTGCCAGCAGTTTAGGCATGAACACCGGGGAGCTGTTTTTT. Translation gives CASSLGMNTGELFF.

Here the CDR3 reads CASSLAGGGQPQHF. The DNA for the CDR3 is TGTGCCAGCAGCCTGGCGGGGGGGGGTCAGCCCCAGCATTTT. This chain uses TRBV28 with TRBJ1-5; D may be TRBD1 (5 bases). Germline CDR1 is MDHEN and CDR2 is SYDVKM. The V and J ends lost 6 bases and 6 bases respectively, with 15 bases between them. The CDR3 has 14 amino acids.

V is TRBV5-1 and J is TRBJ2-3, with D perhaps matching TRBD1 (5 bases). Trimming left V 0 bases short and J 2 bases short, with 10 bases between. The CDR3 covers 15 residues. From germline, CDR1 is SGHRS and CDR2 YFSETQ. The CDR3 bases are TGCGCCAGCAGCTTGGGACAGACGAACACAGATACGCAGTATTTT. Translating gives CASSLGQTNTDTQYF.

The chain carries TRBV5-1 and TRBJ2-2, with D possibly TRBD2 on 5 matching bases. The germline V gene encodes CDR1 SGHRS and CDR2 YFSETQ. V gave up 4 bases and J gave up 3 bases, with 10 bases separating them. The CDR3 consists of 14 residues. The CDR3 bases are TGCGCCAGCAGCGACGGGGAATACACCGGGGAGCTGTTTTTT. Encoded protein: CASSDGEYTGELFF. Using reference TRBV5-1 and TRBJ2-2 for the parts outside the CDR3, the full variable domain is KAGVTQTPRYLIKTRGQQVTLSCSPISGHRSVSWYQQTPGQGLQFLFEYFSETQRNKGNFPGRFSGRQFSNSRSEMNVSTLELGDSALYLCASSDGEYTGELFFGEGSRLTVL.

The rearrangement joins TRBV18 to TRBJ2-7, with 8 bases fitting TRBD1. The CDR3 contains 15 residues. Germline CDR1 is KGHSH and CDR2 is LQKENI. Losses at the gene ends were 4 bases for V and 3 bases for J; bases not matched to a gene: 8. This CDR3 reads CASSLDRGYLYEQYF. Written as DNA, the CDR3 is TGTGCCAGCTCACTCGACAGGGGATACCTCTACGAGCAGTACTTC.

V gene TRBV30 combines with J gene TRBJ1-3; the D gene is possibly TRBD1 (5 bases). This CDR3 has 15 residues. V lost 0 bases, J lost 0 bases, and 9 bases lay in between. Germline V gene sequence: CDR1 GTSNPN, CDR2 SVGIG (reference sequence). CDR3 sequence: CAWSVSGLSGNTIYF. CDR3 DNA sequence: TGTGCCTGGAGTGTCTCAGGGCTCTCTGGAAACACCATATATTTT. The full variable domain, with the rest looked up from reference TRBV30 and TRBJ1-3, is SQTIHQWPATLVQPVGSPLSLECTVEGTSNPNLYWYRQAAGRGLQLLFYSVGIGQISSEVPQNLSASRPQDRQFILSSKKLLLSDSGFYLCAWSVSGLSGNTIYFGEGSWLTVV.

The chain's CDR3 is CASSRTGANYGYTF. CDR3 in DNA: TGTGCCAGCTCACGGACAGGCGCTAACTATGGCTACACCTTC. The chain links TRBV18 to TRBJ1-2, with 7 bases identical to TRBD1. Germline V CDR1 and CDR2: KGHSH, LQKENI. The CDR3 totals 14 residues. Trimming removed 4 bases from V and 0 bases from J; junction bases left unmatched: 2.

The chain joins TRBV5-8 to TRBJ2-1, with 7 bases fitting TRBD2. This CDR3 comprises 15 residues. Per the germline V gene, CDR1 is SGHTS and CDR2 is YDEGEE. The V and J ends lost 1 base and 5 bases, in that order; junction bases with no gene match: 6. The CDR3 loop reads CASSLSSGWNNEQFF. The CDR3 bases are TGTGCCAGCAGCTTGTCTAGCGGTTGGAACAATGAGCAGTTCTTC.

The rearrangement joins TRBV2 to TRBJ2-5, with D possibly matching TRBD1 (5 bases). CDR1 and CDR2 (germline): SNHLY, FYNNEI. There are 12 residues in the CDR3. Trimming cost V 6 bases and J 2 bases, with 7 bases left between them. This CDR3 is CASRQDQETQYF. The CDR3 nucleotides read TGTGCCAGCAGACAGGATCAAGAGACCCAGTACTTC. The full variable domain, in which reference TRBV2 and TRBJ2-5 provide the parts outside the CDR3, is EPEVTQTPSHQVTQMGQEVILRCVPISNHLYFYWYRQILGQKVEFLVSFYNNEISEKSEIFDDQFSVERPDGSNFTLKIRSTKLEDSAMYFCASRQDQETQYFGPGTRLLVL.